This TCR beta chain was found in a study of blood T cell repertoires in COVID-19. TCRdb keeps only in-frame clones here, not all; method: immunoSEQ multiplex PCR. The sample yields 60,000 to 75,000 clones, approximately 85% seen once. Germline CDR1 reads SGHDT; CDR2 reads YYEEEE. Trimming shortened V by 2 bases and J by 4 bases, and 9 bases separated the two germline ends. The CDR3 runs to 13 residues. J is TRBJ1-2 and V is TRBV5-6; D unresolved. This clonotype was obtained from a human donor in a cohort sampled during active COVID-19. The sequenced material came from peripheral blood. CDR3 residues: CASSLGGSYGYTF. In nucleotides, the CDR3 is TGTGCCAGCAGCTTAGGCGGATCCTATGGCTACACCTTC.